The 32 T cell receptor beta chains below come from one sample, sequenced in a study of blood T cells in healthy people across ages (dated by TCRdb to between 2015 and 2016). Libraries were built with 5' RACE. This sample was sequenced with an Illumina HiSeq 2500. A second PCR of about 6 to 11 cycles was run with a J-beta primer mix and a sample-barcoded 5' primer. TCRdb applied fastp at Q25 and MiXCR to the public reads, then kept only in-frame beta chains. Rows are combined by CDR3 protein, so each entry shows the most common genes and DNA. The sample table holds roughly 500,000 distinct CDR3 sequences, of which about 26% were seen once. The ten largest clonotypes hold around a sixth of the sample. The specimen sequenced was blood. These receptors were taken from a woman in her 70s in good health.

This CDR3 reads CSVDLAVGTDTQYF. CDR3 coding DNA: TGCAGCGTTGATTTGGCTGTCGGCACAGATACGCAGTATTTT. The J gene is TRBJ2-3, the V gene TRBV29-1; unclear D gene. Germline CDR1 SQVTM, CDR2 ANQGSEA. Trimming took 3 bases from V and 1 from J, leaving 11 bases between them. The length of the CDR3 is 14 residues.

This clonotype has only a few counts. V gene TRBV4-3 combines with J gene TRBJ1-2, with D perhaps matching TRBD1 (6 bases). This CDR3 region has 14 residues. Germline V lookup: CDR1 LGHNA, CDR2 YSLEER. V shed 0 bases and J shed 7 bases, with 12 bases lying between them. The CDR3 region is CASSQEGTGSGYTF. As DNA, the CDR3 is TGCGCCAGCAGCCAAGAAGGAACAGGGAGTGGCTACACCTTC.

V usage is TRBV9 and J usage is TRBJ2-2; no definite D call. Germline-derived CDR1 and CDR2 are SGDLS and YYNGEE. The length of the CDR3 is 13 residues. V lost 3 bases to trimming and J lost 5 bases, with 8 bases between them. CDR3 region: CASSAMGTGELFF. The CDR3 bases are TGTGCCAGCAGCGCGATGGGAACCGGGGAGCTGTTTTTT.

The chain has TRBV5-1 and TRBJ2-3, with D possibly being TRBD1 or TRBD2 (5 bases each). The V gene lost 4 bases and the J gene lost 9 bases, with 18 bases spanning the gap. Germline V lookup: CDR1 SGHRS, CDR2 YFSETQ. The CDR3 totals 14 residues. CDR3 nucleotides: TGCGCCAGCAGCCCCGGGACCGCCTTAGGGACGCAGTATTTT. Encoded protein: CASSPGTALGTQYF.

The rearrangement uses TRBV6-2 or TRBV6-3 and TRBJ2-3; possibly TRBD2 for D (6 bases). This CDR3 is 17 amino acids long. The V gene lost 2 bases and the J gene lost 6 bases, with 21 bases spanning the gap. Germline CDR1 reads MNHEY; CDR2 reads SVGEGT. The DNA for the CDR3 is TGTGCCAGCAGTTACGTGGAGGCTAGCCGGGGGTGGGATACGCAGTATTTT. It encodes CASSYVEASRGWDTQYF.

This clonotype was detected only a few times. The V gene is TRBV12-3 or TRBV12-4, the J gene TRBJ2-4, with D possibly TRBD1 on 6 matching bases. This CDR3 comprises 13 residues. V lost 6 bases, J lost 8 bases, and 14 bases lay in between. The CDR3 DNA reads TGTGCCAGCAGAGCGACAGGACGGGACATTCAGTACTTC. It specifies CASRATGRDIQYF.

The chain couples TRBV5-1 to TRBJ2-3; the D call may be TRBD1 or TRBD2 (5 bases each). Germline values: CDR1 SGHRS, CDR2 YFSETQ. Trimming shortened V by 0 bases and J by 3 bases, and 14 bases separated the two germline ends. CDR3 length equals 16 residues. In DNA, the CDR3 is TGCGCCAGCAGCTTGGGGTTCCGTGAGGGGACAGATACGCAGTATTTT. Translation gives CASSLGFREGTDTQYF.

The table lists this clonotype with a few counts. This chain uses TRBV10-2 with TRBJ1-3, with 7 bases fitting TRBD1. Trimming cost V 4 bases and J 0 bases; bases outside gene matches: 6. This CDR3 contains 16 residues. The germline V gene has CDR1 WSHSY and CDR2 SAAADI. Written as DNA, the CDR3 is TGCGCCAGCAGTGCCGACAGGGAGATCTCTGGAAACACCATATATTTT. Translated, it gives CASSADREISGNTIYF.

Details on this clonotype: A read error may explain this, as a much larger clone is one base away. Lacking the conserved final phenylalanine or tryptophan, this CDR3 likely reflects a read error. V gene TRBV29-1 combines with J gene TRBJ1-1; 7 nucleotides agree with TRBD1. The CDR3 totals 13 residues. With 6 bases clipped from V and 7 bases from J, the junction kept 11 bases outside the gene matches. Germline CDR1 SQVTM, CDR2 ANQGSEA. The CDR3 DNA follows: TGCAGCGTCACCTCGACAGGGTCAGGTGAAGCTTTCCTT. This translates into CSVTSTGSGEAFL.

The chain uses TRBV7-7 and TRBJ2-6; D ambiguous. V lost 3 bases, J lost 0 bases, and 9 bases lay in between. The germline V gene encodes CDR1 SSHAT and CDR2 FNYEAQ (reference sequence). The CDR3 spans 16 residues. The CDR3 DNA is TGTGCCAGCAGCTTGGCTCCCCACTCTGGGGCCAACGTCCTGACTTTC. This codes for CASSLAPHSGANVLTF.

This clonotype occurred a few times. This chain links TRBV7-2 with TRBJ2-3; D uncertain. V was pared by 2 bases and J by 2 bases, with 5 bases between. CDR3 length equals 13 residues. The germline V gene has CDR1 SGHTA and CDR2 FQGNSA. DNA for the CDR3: TGTGCCAGCAGCTTATTCTACACAGATACGCAGTATTTT. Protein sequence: CASSLFYTDTQYF.

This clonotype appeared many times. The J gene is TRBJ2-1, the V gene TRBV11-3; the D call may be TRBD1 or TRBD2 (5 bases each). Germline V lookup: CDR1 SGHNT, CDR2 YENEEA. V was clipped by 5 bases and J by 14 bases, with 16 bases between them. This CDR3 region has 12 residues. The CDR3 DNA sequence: TGTGCCAGCAGCCTCTCTAGCTTGGACAAGTTCTTC. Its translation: CASSLSSLDKFF.

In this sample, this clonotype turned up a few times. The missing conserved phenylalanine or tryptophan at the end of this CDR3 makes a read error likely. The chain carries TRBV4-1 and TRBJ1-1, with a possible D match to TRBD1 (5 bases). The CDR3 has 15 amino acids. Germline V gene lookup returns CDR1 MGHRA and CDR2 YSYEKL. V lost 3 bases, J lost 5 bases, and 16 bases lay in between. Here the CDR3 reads CASSQPRAGPTEAFL. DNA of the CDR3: TGCGCCAGCAGCCAGCCTCGGGCAGGGCCGACTGAAGCTTTCCTT.

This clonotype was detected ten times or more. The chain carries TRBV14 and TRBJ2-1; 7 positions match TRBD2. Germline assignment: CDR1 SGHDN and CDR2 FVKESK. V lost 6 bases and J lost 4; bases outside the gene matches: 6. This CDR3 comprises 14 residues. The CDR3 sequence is CASSGAGIYNEQFF. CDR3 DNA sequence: TGTGCCAGCAGTGGAGCGGGAATATACAATGAGCAGTTCTTC.

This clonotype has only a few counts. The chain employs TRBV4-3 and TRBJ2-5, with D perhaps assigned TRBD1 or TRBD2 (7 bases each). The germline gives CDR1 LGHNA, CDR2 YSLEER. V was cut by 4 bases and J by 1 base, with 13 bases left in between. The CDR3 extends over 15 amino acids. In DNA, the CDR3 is TGCGCCAGCAGCCCAGGGGGGGGACTCCAAGAGACCCAGTACTTC. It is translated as CASSPGGGLQETQYF.

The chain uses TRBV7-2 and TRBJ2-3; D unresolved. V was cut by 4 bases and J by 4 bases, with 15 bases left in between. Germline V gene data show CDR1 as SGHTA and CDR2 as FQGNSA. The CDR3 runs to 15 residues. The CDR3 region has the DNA TGTGCCAGCAGCTCACAAGCGCTAGGCGCAGATACGCAGTATTTT. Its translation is CASSSQALGADTQYF.

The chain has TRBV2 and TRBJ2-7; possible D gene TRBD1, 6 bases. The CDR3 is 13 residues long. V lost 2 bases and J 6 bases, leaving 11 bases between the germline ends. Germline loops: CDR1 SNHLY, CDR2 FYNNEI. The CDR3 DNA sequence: TGTGCCAGCAGTGAATTACAGGGAAGCGAGCAGTACTTC. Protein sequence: CASSELQGSEQYF.

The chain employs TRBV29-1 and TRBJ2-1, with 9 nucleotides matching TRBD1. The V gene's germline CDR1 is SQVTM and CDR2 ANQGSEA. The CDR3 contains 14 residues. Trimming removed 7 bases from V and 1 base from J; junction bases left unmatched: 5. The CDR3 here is CSAEGTGSYNEQFF. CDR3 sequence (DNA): TGCAGCGCCGAGGGGACAGGGTCCTACAATGAGCAGTTCTTC.

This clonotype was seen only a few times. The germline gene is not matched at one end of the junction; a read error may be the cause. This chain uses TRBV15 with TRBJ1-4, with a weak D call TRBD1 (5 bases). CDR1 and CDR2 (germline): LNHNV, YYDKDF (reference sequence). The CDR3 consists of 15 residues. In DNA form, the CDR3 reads TGTGCCACCAGCAGAGTCCGGGGGGAAGGGGAAAAACTGCTTTTT. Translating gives CATSRVRGEGEKLLF.

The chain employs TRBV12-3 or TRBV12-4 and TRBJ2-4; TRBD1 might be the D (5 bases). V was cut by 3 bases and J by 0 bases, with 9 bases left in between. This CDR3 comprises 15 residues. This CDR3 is CASSFRDRAKNIQYF. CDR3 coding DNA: TGTGCCAGCAGTTTCAGGGATCGAGCCAAAAACATTCAGTACTTC.

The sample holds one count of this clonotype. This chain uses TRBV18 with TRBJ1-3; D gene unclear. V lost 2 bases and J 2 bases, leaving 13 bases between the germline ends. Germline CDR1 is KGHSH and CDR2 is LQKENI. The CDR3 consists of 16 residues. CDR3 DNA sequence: TGTGCCAGCTCACCAAGTTCGGTGGTGGCTGGAAACACCATATATTTT. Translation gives CASSPSSVVAGNTIYF.

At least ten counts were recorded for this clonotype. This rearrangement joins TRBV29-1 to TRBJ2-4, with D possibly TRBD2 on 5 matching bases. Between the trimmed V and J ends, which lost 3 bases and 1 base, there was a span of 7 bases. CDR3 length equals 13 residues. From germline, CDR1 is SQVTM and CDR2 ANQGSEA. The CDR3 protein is CSVEEVAKNIQYF. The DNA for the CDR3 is TGCAGCGTTGAGGAGGTGGCCAAAAACATTCAGTACTTC.

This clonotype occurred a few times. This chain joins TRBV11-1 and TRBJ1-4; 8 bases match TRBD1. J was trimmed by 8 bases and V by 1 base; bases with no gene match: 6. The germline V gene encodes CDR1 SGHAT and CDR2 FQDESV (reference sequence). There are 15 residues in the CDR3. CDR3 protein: CASSLVPGGGEKLFF. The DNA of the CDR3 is TGTGCCAGCAGCTTAGTGCCAGGGGGCGGCGAAAAACTGTTTTTT.

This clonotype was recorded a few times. The CDR3: CASSLEGTGGEPQHF. Written as DNA, the CDR3 is TGCGCCAGCAGCTTGGAGGGGACAGGGGGAGAGCCCCAGCATTTT. The chain couples TRBV5-1 to TRBJ1-5, with 11 bases that match TRBD1. The CDR3 runs 15 residues. From germline, CDR1 is SGHRS and CDR2 YFSETQ. V trimming: 0 bases; J trimming: 8 bases; junction bases outside the gene matches: 4.

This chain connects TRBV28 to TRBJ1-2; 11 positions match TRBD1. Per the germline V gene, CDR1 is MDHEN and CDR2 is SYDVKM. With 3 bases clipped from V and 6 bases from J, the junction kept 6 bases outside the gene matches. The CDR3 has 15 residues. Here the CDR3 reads CASSFLDRGRDGYTF. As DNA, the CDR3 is TGTGCCAGCAGTTTCTTGGACAGGGGGCGGGATGGCTACACCTTC.

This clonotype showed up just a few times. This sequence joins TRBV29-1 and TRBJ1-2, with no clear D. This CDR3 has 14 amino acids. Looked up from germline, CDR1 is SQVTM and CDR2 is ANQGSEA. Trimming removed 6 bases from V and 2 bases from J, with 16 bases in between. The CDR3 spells CSVPLGSANYGYTF. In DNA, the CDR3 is TGCAGCGTCCCCCTGGGATCAGCAAACTATGGCTACACCTTC. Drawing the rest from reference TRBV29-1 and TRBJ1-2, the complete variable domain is SAVISQKPSRDICQRGTSLTIQCQVDSQVTMMFWYRQQPGQSLTLIATANQGSEATYESGFVIDKFPISRPNLTFSTLTVSNMSPEDSSIYLCSVPLGSANYGYTFGSGTRLTVV.

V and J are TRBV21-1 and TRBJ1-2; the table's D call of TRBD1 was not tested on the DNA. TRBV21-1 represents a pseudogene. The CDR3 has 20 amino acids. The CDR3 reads CASIPPRGPSGTGGDYGYTF. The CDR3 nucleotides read TGTGCCAGCATCCCACCTAGAGGGCCCTCCGGGACAGGGGGCGACTATGGCTACACCTTC.

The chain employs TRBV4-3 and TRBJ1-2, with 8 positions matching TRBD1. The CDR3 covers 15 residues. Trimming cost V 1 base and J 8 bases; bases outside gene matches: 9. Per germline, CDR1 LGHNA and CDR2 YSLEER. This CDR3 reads CASSQVLTGALGYTF. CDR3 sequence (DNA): TGCGCCAGCAGCCAAGTTCTGACAGGGGCATTGGGCTACACCTTC.

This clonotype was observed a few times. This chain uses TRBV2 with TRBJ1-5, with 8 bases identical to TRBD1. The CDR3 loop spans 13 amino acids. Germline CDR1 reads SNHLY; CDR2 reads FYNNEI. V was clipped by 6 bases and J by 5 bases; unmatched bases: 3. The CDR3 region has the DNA TGTGCCAGCAGAAAGACAGGGGATCAGCCCCAGCATTTT. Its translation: CASRKTGDQPQHF. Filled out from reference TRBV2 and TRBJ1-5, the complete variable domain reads EPEVTQTPSHQVTQMGQEVILRCVPISNHLYFYWYRQILGQKVEFLVSFYNNEISEKSEIFDDQFSVERPDGSNFTLKIRSTKLEDSAMYFCASRKTGDQPQHFGDGTRLSIL.

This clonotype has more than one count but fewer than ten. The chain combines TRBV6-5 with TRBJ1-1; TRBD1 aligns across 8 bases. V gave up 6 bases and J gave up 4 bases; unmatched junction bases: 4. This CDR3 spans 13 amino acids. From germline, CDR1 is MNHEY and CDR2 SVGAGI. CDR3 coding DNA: TGTGCCAGCAGGGATACAGGGGGCACTGAAGCTTTCTTT. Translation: CASRDTGGTEAFF.

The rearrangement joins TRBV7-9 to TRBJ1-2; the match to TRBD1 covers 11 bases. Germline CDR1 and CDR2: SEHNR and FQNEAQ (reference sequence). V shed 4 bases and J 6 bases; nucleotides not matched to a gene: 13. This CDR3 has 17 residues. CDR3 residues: CASSSINPGQGENGYTF. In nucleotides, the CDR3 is TGTGCCAGCAGCTCAATCAACCCGGGACAGGGGGAGAATGGCTACACCTTC.

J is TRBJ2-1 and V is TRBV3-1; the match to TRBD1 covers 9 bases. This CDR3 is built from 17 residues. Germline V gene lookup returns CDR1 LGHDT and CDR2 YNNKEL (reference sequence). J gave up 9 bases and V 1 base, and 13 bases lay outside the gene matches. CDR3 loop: CASSQGFITGGRGEQFF. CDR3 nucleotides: TGTGCCAGCAGCCAAGGATTTATAACAGGGGGCAGGGGTGAGCAGTTCTTC.